Below, 4 T cell receptor beta chains from the same sample are listed, as sequenced in a study of cytomegalovirus exposure and HLA in healthy donors. It was with 60 Vbeta and 13 Jbeta primers that the PCR ran. Clones were read by immunoSEQ multiplex PCR, and TCRdb kept only the in-frame ones, dropping some. Of tens of thousands of clones in the sample, about 68% were seen once. The sequenced material came from PBMCs. The source of these receptors is a human donor in good health.

V and J are TRBV19 and TRBJ2-5; D possibly corresponds to TRBD2 (5 bases). V lost 7 bases and J 2 bases, leaving 20 bases between the germline ends. Germline assignment: CDR1 LNHDA and CDR2 SQIVND (reference sequence). CDR3 length: 16 amino acids. CDR3 loop: CASTEVWGSGQETQYF. CDR3 DNA sequence: TGTGCCAGTACGGAGGTTTGGGGATCCGGTCAAGAGACCCAGTACTTC.

This sequence joins TRBV5-1 and TRBJ2-5, with D tentatively TRBD2 (7 bases). Trimming stripped 4 bases from V and 5 bases from J, with 18 bases between. Germline lookup yields CDR1 SGHRS and CDR2 YFSETQ. The CDR3 covers 15 residues. CDR3 in DNA: TGCGCCAGCAGCCCGGACGGGGGGCACTATGAGACCCAGTACTTC. It specifies CASSPDGGHYETQYF.

This clone was seen once. The CDR3 does not end in the conserved phenylalanine or tryptophan, so this is likely a read error. The chain is built from TRBV4-1 and TRBJ2-2; 7 positions agree with TRBD2. CDR3 length equals 17 residues. Trimming at V came to 0 bases and at J to 6 bases, leaving 10 bases not matched to a gene. Per the germline V gene, CDR1 is MGHRA and CDR2 is YSYEKL. CDR3 sequence reads: CASSQDPGRVSAGELFS. The CDR3 DNA reads TGCGCCAGCAGCCAAGATCCGGGGAGGGTGAGCGCCGGGGAGCTGTTTTCT.

The chain carries TRBV6-6 and TRBJ2-3; a weak D match, TRBD1 (6 bases). The CDR3 spans 14 residues. Germline V CDR1 and CDR2: MNHNY, SVGAGI (reference sequence). V shed 6 bases and J shed 2 bases, with 12 bases lying between them. CDR3 in amino acids: CASRGQPPTDTQYF. The CDR3 bases are TGTGCCAGCAGAGGACAGCCTCCCACAGATACGCAGTATTTT.